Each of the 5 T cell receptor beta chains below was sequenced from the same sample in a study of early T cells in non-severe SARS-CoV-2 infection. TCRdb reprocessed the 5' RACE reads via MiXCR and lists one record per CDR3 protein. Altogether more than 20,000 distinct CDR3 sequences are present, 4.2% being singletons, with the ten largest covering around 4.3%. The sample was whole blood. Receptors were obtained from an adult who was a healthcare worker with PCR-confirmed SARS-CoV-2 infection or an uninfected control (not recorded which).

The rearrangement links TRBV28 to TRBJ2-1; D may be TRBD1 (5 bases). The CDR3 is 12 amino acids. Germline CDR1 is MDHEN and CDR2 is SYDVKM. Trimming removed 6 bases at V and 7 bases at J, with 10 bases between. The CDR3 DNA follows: TGTGCCAGCAGCTTGGGGCTTAATGAGCAGTTCTTC. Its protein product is CASSLGLNEQFF.

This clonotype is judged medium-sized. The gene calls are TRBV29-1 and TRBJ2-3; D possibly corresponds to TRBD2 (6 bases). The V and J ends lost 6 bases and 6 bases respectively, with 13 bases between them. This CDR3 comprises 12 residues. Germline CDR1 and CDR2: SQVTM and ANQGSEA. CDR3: CSVGSGSDTQYF. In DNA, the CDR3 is TGCAGCGTCGGTAGCGGATCGGATACGCAGTATTTT.

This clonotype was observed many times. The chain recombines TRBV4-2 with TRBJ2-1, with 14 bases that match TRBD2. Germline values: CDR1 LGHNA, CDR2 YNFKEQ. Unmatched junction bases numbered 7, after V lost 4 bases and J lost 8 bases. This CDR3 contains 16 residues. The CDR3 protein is CASSPSGTSGSDEQFF. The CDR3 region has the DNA TGTGCCAGCAGCCCATCTGGGACTAGCGGGAGCGATGAGCAGTTCTTC.

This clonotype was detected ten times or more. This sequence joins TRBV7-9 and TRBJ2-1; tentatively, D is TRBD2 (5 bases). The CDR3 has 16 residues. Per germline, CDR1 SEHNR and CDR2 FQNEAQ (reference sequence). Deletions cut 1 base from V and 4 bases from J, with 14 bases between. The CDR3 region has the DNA TGTGCCAGCAGCTTAGGAGCGGCCAACGGGTACAATGAGCAGTTCTTC. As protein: CASSLGAANGYNEQFF.

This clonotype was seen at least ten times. CDR3 sequence: CSVGLRDNPNYGYTF. The CDR3 nucleotides are TGCAGCGTTGGCTTGAGGGACAACCCTAACTATGGCTACACCTTC. V usage is TRBV29-1 and J usage is TRBJ1-2, with D perhaps TRBD1 (6 bases). CDR1 and CDR2 (germline): SQVTM, ANQGSEA. With 4 bases removed from V and 0 bases from J, the gap between germline ends came to 15 bases. CDR3 size: 15 residues.